The 2 T cell receptor beta chains reported below all come from one sample, sequenced in a study of cytomegalovirus exposure and HLA in healthy donors. The PCR employed 60 Vbeta primers together with 13 Jbeta primers. Profiled with immunoSEQ multiplex PCR; TCRdb holds only in-frame clones, not every one. The sample holds approximately 100,000 clones, 75% to 90% seen once. The sample taken for sequencing was PBMCs. Source of these receptors: a man in his thirties or forties in good health and CMV-seronegative.

The rearrangement links TRBV9 to TRBJ1-1, with D perhaps matching TRBD1 (5 bases). From germline, CDR1 is SGDLS and CDR2 YYNGEE. The ends were cut back, 3 bases at V and 1 base at J, with 13 bases in the middle. This CDR3 is built from 15 residues. The CDR3 DNA reads TGTGCCAGCAGCGGTAGGGGTAACAAGAACACTGAAGCTTTCTTT. Its protein product is CASSGRGNKNTEAFF.

The chain combines TRBV6-5 with TRBJ2-7; possibly TRBD1 for D (5 bases). The CDR3 is made up of 14 amino acids. Trimming took 2 bases from V and 0 from J, leaving 8 bases between them. CDR1 is MNHEY, CDR2 SVGAGI, per germline. For the CDR3, the DNA is TGTGCCAGCAGTTACACGGACAACTCCTACGAGCAGTACTTC. Protein sequence: CASSYTDNSYEQYF.